Shown below are 10 T cell receptor beta chains from a single sample sequenced in a study of T cells after posttransplantation cyclophosphamide. Produced via immunoSEQ multiplex PCR; TCRdb's table is partial and in-frame only. The sample yields roughly 34,000 clones, without any singletons. Sequences were obtained from PBMCs. These receptors originate from a woman in her thirties in good health and a related stem cell transplant donor.

This clone was seen ten or more times. V usage is TRBV6-2 or TRBV6-3 and J usage is TRBJ2-7, with 10 positions matching TRBD1. CDR3 length: 16 amino acids. Losses at the gene ends were 2 bases for V and 2 bases for J; bases not matched to a gene: 6. From germline, CDR1 is MNHEY and CDR2 SVGEGT. The CDR3, as DNA: TGTGCCAGCAGTTACGAAGACAGGGGGCGCCCCTACGAGCAGTACTTC. Translation: CASSYEDRGRPYEQYF.

This clone was seen at least ten times. The chain has TRBV7-3 and TRBJ1-1; TRBD1 agrees at 7 bases. This CDR3 contains 13 residues. J gave up 6 bases and V 4 bases, and 5 bases lay outside the gene matches. Germline CDR1 is SGHTA and CDR2 is FQGTGA. CDR3: CASSSRQGAEAFF. The CDR3 coding sequence is TGTGCCAGCAGCTCACGACAGGGCGCTGAAGCTTTCTTT.

This clone was recorded many times. The gene calls are TRBV7-6 and TRBJ1-1, with a weak D call TRBD1 (6 bases). The CDR3 length is 13 residues. Trimming removed 2 bases from V and 4 bases from J, with 8 bases in between. The germline V gene encodes CDR1 SGHVS and CDR2 FNYEAQ. The CDR3 bases are TGTGCCAGCAGCTTAACAGGGATCACTGAAGCTTTCTTT. Its translation is CASSLTGITEAFF. Filled out from reference TRBV7-6 and TRBJ1-1, the complete variable domain reads GAGVSQSPRYKVTKRGQDVALRCDPISGHVSLYWYRQALGQGPEFLTYFNYEAQQDKSGLPNDRFSAERPEGSISTLTIQRTEQRDSAMYRCASSLTGITEAFFGQGTRLTVV.

This clone was seen many times. The rearrangement uses TRBV7-8 and TRBJ1-3, with D possibly matching TRBD1 (5 bases). With 0 bases removed from V and 0 bases from J, the gap between germline ends came to 12 bases. The V gene's germline CDR1 is SGHVS and CDR2 FQNEAQ. The CDR3 contains 17 residues. The CDR3 nucleotides read TGTGCCAGCAGCTTAGCGGGCAGGGTAGTCTCTGGAAACACCATATATTTT. The encoded protein is CASSLAGRVVSGNTIYF.

This clone was observed at least ten times. The chain has TRBV4-3 and TRBJ1-1, with D unresolved. The germline V gene has CDR1 LGHNA and CDR2 YSLEER. This CDR3 has 13 amino acids. Trimming cost V 3 bases and J 4 bases, with 9 bases left between them. The CDR3, as DNA: TGCGCCAGCAGCCATCGACGGGGCACTGAAGCTTTCTTT. It yields the protein CASSHRRGTEAFF.

This clone was recorded many times. V is TRBV19 and J is TRBJ1-2; D call uncertain. Germline assignment: CDR1 LNHDA and CDR2 SQIVND (reference sequence). The CDR3 is 12 amino acids. Trimming took 3 bases from V and 9 from J, leaving 11 bases between them. The CDR3 sequence is CASSMALKSYTF. The CDR3 DNA reads TGTGCCAGTAGTATGGCATTAAAGAGCTACACCTTC.

This clone was seen many times. V gene TRBV19 combines with J gene TRBJ2-7; D is uncertain. CDR1 LNHDA and CDR2 SQIVND come from the germline V gene (reference sequence). Between the trimmed V and J ends, which lost 2 bases and 4 bases, there was a span of 9 bases. This CDR3 contains 13 residues. The CDR3 bases are TGTGCCAGTAGTATACGGCACAGTTACGAGCAGTACTTC. Its protein product is CASSIRHSYEQYF.

This clone was seen at least ten times. This chain connects TRBV12-3 or TRBV12-4 to TRBJ2-7, with D possibly being TRBD2 (7 bases). The CDR3 runs to 14 residues. Trimming shortened V by 0 bases and J by 2 bases, and 8 bases separated the two germline ends. CDR3 protein: CASSLAGGPYEQYF. The DNA of the CDR3 is TGTGCCAGCAGTTTAGCGGGGGGGCCCTACGAGCAGTACTTC.

This clone was observed at least ten times. This rearrangement joins TRBV7-2 to TRBJ2-7; TRBD2 agrees at 11 bases. The V gene's germline CDR1 is SGHTA and CDR2 FQGNSA. The CDR3 has 14 amino acids. With 6 bases clipped from V and 4 bases from J, the junction kept 5 bases outside the gene matches. The CDR3 protein is CASRSSGGAYEQYF. CDR3 DNA sequence: TGTGCCAGCAGGAGTAGCGGGGGGGCTTACGAGCAGTACTTC.

There are many counts of this clone. This chain uses TRBV7-9 with TRBJ1-3; 8 nucleotides match TRBD1. Per the germline V gene, CDR1 is SEHNR and CDR2 is FQNEAQ (reference sequence). CDR3 length: 16 residues. With 3 bases clipped from V and 0 bases from J, the junction kept 4 bases outside the gene matches. In DNA, the CDR3 is TGTGCCAGCAGCTTTCGACAGGGGCGCTCTGGAAACACCATATATTTT. It encodes CASSFRQGRSGNTIYF.